One sample yielded the 10 T cell receptor beta chains listed below, sequenced in a study of chemoradiotherapy in HPV16-positive cancers (dated by TCRdb to between 2022 and 2023). Libraries were prepared through the immunoSEQ multiplex PCR assay. This immuneACCESS table, as held by TCRdb, lists in-frame sequences with V and J called but not all clones. Of the missing ones, under half trace to an unresolved V gene in checked studies; the others have no known cause. Recorded for this sample are around 7,200 clones; about four fifths of them occurred a single time. The top ten hold around 6.5% of the sample. This material consisted of tumor tissue, taken from a patient who underwent chemoradiotherapy. All receptors derive from a human donor with HPV-associated anogenital cancer.

V is TRBV12-5 and J is TRBJ2-7; tentative D call: TRBD1 (5 bases). This CDR3 region has 13 residues. V lost 6 bases, J lost 2 bases, and 11 bases lay in between. The germline V gene encodes CDR1 LGHNT and CDR2 FRNRAP. CDR3 protein: CASGPDRTYEQYF. In DNA form, the CDR3 reads TGTGCTAGTGGCCCCGACAGAACCTACGAGCAGTACTTC. Combining the CDR3 with reference TRBV12-5 and TRBJ2-7 gives the whole variable domain DARVTQTPRHKVTEMGQEVTMRCQPILGHNTVFWYRQTMMQGLELLAYFRNRAPLDDSGMPKDRFSAEMPDATLATLKIQPSEPRDSAVYFCASGPDRTYEQYFGPGTRLTVT.

This chain links TRBV29-1 with TRBJ2-1; 10 bases match TRBD2. Germline loops: CDR1 SQVTM, CDR2 ANQGSEA. This CDR3 comprises 17 residues. V was pared by 1 base and J by 1 base, with 7 bases of the junction left unmatched. CDR3 bases: TGCAGCGTTGAAGGGCTAGCGGGGGCTAAATCCTACAATGAGCAGTTCTTC. This sequence encodes CSVEGLAGAKSYNEQFF.

The V and J genes are TRBV6-1 and TRBJ2-3, with 7 bases aligning to TRBD2. V shed 0 bases and J 4 bases; nucleotides not matched to a gene: 4. The CDR3 sequence is 15 residues long. CDR1 is MNHNS, CDR2 SASEGT, per germline. This chain's CDR3 is CASSEAPGGADTQYF. CDR3 in DNA: TGTGCCAGCAGTGAAGCCCCGGGGGGAGCAGATACGCAGTATTTT.

The chain joins TRBV5-4 to TRBJ2-1; tentatively, D is TRBD1 (6 bases). Germline V gene sequence: CDR1 SGHNT, CDR2 YYREEE (reference sequence). The V end lost 3 bases, the J end lost 10 bases, and 20 bases lay between the germline ends. This CDR3 region has 15 residues. The CDR3 bases are TGTGCCAGCAGCTCAATACAGGGTTCATTCCCCGAGCAGTTCTTC. Translation: CASSSIQGSFPEQFF.

The V gene is TRBV7-3, the J gene TRBJ2-5; 9 bases align to TRBD1. In germline, CDR1 is SGHTA, CDR2 FQGTGA. The CDR3 extends over 14 amino acids. V shed 5 bases, J shed 5 bases, and the junction held 6 bases outside the gene matches. CDR3 residues: CASSRTGGTETQYF. The CDR3 region has the DNA TGTGCCAGCAGCCGAACAGGGGGCACGGAGACCCAGTACTTC.

This sequence joins TRBV30 and TRBJ2-3, with D perhaps TRBD1 or TRBD2 (5 bases each). The V gene's germline CDR1 is GTSNPN and CDR2 SVGIG (reference sequence). The V and J ends lost 4 bases and 1 base respectively, with 9 bases between them. CDR3 size: 13 residues. CDR3 in amino acids: CAWKGTGTDTQYF. DNA of the CDR3: TGTGCCTGGAAGGGGACCGGCACAGATACGCAGTATTTT.

The rearrangement joins TRBV5-6 to TRBJ2-7, with D hard to call. Germline V CDR1 and CDR2: SGHDT, YYEEEE. V was cut by 1 base and J by 3 bases, with 5 bases left in between. The CDR3 consists of 12 residues. The CDR3 spells CASSLFSYEQYF. In nucleotides, the CDR3 is TGTGCCAGCAGCTTGTTCAGCTACGAGCAGTACTTC.

The chain recombines TRBV5-5 with TRBJ2-4, with TRBD2 matching 10 bases. The CDR3 extends over 19 amino acids. The germline gives CDR1 SGHKS, CDR2 YYEKEE (reference sequence). V lost 0 bases and J lost 0; bases outside the gene matches: 9. Here the CDR3 DNA reads TGTGCCAGCAGCTTGGGAGCGGGGGGGCCTATCATAGCCAAAAACATTCAGTACTTC. Protein sequence: CASSLGAGGPIIAKNIQYF.

The rearrangement uses TRBV14 and TRBJ2-5; D not certain. CDR3 size: 13 residues. Looked up from germline, CDR1 is SGHDN and CDR2 is FVKESK. V lost 0 bases, J lost 9 bases, and 11 bases lay in between. CDR3 protein: CASSQELSGAQYF. The CDR3 nucleotides are TGTGCCAGCAGCCAAGAATTATCTGGGGCCCAGTACTTC.

This clone was counted a few times. Here the CDR3 DNA reads TGTGCCAGCAGCTTGACCGGGACAGGGGGAACTGAAGCTTTCTTT. It is translated as CASSLTGTGGTEAFF. This chain joins TRBV5-6 and TRBJ1-1, with 11 nucleotides matching TRBD1. The CDR3 has 15 amino acids. With V trimmed by 1 base and J by 5 bases, 4 bases remained unmatched. CDR1 is SGHDT and CDR2 is YYEEEE in the germline V gene.